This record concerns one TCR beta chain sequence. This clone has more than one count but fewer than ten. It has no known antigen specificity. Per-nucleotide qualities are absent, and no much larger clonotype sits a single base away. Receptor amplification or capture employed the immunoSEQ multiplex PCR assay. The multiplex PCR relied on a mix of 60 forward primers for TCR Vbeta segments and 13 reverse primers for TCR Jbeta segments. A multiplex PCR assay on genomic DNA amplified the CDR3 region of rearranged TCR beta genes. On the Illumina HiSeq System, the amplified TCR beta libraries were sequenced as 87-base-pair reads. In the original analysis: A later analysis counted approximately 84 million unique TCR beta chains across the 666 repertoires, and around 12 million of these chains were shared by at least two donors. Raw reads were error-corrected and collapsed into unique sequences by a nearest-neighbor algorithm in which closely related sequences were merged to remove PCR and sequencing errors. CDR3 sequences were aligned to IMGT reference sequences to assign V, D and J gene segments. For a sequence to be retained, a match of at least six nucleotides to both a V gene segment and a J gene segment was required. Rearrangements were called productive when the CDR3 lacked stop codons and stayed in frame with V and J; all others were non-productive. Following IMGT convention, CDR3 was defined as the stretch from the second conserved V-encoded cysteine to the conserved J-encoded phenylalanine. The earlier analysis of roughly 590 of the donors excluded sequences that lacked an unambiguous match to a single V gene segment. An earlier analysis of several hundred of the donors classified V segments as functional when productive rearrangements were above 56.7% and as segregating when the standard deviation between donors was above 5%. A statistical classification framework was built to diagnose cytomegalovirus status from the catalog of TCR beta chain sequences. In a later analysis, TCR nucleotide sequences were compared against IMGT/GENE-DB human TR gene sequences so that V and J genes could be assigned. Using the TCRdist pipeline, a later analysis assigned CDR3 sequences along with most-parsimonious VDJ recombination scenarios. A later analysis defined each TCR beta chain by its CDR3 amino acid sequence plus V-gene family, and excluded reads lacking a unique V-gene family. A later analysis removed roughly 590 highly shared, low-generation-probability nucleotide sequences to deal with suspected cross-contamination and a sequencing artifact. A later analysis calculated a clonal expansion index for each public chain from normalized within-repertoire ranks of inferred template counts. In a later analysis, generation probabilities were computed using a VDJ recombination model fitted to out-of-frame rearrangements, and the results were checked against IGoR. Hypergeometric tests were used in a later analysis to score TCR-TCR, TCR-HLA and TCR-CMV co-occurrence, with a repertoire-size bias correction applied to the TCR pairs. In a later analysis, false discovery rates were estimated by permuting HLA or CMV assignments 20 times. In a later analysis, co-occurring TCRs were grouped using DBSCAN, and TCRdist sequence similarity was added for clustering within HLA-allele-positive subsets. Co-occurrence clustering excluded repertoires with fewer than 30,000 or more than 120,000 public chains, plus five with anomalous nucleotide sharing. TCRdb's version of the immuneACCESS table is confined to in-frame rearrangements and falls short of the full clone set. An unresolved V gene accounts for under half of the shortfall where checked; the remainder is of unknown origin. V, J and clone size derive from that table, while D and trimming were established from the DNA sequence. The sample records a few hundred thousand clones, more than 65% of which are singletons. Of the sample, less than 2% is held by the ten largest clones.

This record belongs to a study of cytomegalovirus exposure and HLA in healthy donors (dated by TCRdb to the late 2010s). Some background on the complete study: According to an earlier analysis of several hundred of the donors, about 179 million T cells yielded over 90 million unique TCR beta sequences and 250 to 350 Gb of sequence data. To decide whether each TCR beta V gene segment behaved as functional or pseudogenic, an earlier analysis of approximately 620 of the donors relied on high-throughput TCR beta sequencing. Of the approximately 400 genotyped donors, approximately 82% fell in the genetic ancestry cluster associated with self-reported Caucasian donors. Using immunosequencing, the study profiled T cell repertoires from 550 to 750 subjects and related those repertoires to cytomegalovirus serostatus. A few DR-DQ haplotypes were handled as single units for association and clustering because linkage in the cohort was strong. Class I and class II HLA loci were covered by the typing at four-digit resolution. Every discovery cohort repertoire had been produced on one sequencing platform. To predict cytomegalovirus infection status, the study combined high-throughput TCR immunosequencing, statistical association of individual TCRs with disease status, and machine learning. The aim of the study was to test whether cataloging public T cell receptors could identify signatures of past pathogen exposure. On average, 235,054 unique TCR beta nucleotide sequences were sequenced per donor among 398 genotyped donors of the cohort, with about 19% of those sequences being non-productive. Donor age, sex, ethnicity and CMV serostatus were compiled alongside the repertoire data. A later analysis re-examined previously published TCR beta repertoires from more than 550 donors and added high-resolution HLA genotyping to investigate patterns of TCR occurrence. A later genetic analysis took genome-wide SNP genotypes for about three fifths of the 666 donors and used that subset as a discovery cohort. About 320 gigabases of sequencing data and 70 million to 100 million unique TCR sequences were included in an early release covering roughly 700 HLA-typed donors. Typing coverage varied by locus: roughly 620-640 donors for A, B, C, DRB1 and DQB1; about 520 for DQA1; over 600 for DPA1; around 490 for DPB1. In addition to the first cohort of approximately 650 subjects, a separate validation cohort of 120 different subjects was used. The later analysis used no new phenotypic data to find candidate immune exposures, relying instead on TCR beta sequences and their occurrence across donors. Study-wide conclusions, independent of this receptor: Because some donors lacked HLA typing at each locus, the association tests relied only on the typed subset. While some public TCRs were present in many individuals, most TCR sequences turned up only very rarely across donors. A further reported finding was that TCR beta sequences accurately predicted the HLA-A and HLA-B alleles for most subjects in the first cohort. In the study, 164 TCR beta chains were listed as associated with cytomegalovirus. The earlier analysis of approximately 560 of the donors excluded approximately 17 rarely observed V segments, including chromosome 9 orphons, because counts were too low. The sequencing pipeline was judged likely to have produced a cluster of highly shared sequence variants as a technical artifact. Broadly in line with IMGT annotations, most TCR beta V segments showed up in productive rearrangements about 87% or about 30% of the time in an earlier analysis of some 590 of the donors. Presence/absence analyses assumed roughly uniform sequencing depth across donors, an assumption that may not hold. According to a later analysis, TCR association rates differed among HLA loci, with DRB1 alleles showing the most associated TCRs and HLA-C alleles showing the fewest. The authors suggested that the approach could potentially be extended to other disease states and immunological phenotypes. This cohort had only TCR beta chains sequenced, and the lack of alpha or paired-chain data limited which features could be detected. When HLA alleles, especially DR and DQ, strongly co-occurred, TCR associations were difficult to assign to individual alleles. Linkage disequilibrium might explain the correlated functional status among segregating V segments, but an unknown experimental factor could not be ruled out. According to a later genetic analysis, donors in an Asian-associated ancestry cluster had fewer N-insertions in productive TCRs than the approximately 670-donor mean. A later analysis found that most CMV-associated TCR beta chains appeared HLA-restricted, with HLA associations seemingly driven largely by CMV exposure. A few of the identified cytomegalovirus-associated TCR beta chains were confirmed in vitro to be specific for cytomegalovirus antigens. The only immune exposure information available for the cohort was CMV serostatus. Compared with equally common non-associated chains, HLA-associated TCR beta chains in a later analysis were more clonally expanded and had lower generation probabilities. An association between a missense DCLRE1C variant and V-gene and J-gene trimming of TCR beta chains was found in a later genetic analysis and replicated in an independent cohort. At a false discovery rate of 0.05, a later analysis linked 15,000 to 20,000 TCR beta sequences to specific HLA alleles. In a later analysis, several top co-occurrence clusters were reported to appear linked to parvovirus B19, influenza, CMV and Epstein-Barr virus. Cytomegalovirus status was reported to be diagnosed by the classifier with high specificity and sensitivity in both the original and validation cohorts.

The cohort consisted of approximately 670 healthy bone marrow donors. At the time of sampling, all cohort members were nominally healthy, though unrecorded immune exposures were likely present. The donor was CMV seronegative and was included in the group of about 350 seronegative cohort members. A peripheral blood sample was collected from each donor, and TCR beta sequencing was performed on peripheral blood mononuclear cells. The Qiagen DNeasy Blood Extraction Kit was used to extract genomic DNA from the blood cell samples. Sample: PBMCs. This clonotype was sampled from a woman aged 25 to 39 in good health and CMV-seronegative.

CDR3 region: CASSSGPAGQTRFYGYTF. The nucleotide sequence reads TGTGCCAGCAGCTCGGGACCTGCGGGACAGACAAGGTTCTATGGCTACACCTTC. The chain joins TRBV5-6 to TRBJ1-2; the junction holds 7 bases that match TRBD1. Sequences SGHDT (CDR1) and YYEEEE (CDR2) are obtained from the germline V gene. V is cut back by 3 bases and J by 4 bases, with 18 bases in the junction unmatched. The CDR3 numbers 18 residues from cysteine through phenylalanine. Only the CDR3 region is kept as DNA, spanning 54 bases read in frame from base 1.